Listed below are T cell receptor beta chains from one sample, sequenced in a study of T cell repertoires in ileal Crohn's disease. TCRdb's table, derived via immunoSEQ multiplex PCR, lists solely in-frame clones and lacks some. There are 55,000 to 65,000 clones in the sample; about 89% occur only once, and roughly 2% lies in the top ten. Sequencing used ileal tissue. All receptors come from an adult with Crohn's disease. Both conserved end residues are part of each CDR3. A D gene is named only where the DNA matches it firmly.

>19|TRBD1|TRBV30|TRBJ2-5
CAWRQPGQGGFQAPETQYF
TGTGCCTGGAGACAACCGGGACAGGGAGGGTTCCAAGCGCCAGAGACCCAGTACTTC
>16|NA|TRBV5-1|TRBJ2-3
CASSLAGLTGADTQYF
TGCGCCAGCAGCTTGGCCGGACTAACTGGGGCAGATACGCAGTATTTT
>15|NA|TRBV5-4|TRBJ2-3
CASSLPGSQSDTQYF
TGTGCCAGCAGCTTGCCCGGGAGTCAGTCAGATACGCAGTATTTT
>14|TRBD1|TRBV7-9|TRBJ2-7
CASSRQGGAYEQYF
TGTGCCAGCAGCCGACAAGGGGGCGCCTACGAGCAGTACTTC
>15|TRBD1|TRBV4-1|TRBJ1-2
CASSQEFRGVDGYTF
TGCGCCAGCAGCCAAGAGTTCAGGGGGGTCGATGGCTACACCTTC
>14|NA|TRBV18|TRBJ2-3
CASLAGTSTDTQYF
TGTGCCAGCTTAGCCGGCACTAGCACAGATACGCAGTATTTT
>15|NA|TRBV7-2|TRBJ2-1
CASSYSGNPYNEQFF
TGTGCCAGCAGTTATAGCGGAAATCCCTACAATGAGCAGTTCTTC
>18|TRBD1|TRBV2|TRBJ1-4
CASSDPKTGVATNEKLFF
TGTGCCAGCAGTGACCCTAAAACAGGGGTTGCAACTAATGAAAAACTGTTTTTT
>14|NA|TRBV5-4|TRBJ2-3
CASSLGGSTDTQYF
TGTGCCAGCAGCTTAGGAGGGTCCACAGATACGCAGTATTTT
>16|TRBD2|TRBV27|TRBJ2-1
CASIPTGGSSYNEQFF
TGTGCCAGCATCCCCACAGGCGGGAGCTCCTACAATGAGCAGTTCTTC
>15|NA|TRBV6-6|TRBJ2-1
CASSSRDSRYNEQFF
TGTGCCAGCAGTTCCCGGGACTCCCGGTACAATGAGCAGTTCTTC
>14|TRBD1|TRBV28|TRBJ2-2
CASRTGGAAGELFF
TGTGCCAGCAGAACAGGGGGCGCCGCCGGGGAGCTGTTTTTT
>15|NA|TRBV29-1|TRBJ1-2
CSVEDYDRVSYGYTF
TGCAGCGTTGAAGATTATGATCGGGTTAGCTATGGCTACACCTTC
>13|NA|TRBV30|TRBJ1-2
CACSTVYSYGYTF
TGTGCCTGCTCTACAGTTTATTCCTATGGCTACACCTTC